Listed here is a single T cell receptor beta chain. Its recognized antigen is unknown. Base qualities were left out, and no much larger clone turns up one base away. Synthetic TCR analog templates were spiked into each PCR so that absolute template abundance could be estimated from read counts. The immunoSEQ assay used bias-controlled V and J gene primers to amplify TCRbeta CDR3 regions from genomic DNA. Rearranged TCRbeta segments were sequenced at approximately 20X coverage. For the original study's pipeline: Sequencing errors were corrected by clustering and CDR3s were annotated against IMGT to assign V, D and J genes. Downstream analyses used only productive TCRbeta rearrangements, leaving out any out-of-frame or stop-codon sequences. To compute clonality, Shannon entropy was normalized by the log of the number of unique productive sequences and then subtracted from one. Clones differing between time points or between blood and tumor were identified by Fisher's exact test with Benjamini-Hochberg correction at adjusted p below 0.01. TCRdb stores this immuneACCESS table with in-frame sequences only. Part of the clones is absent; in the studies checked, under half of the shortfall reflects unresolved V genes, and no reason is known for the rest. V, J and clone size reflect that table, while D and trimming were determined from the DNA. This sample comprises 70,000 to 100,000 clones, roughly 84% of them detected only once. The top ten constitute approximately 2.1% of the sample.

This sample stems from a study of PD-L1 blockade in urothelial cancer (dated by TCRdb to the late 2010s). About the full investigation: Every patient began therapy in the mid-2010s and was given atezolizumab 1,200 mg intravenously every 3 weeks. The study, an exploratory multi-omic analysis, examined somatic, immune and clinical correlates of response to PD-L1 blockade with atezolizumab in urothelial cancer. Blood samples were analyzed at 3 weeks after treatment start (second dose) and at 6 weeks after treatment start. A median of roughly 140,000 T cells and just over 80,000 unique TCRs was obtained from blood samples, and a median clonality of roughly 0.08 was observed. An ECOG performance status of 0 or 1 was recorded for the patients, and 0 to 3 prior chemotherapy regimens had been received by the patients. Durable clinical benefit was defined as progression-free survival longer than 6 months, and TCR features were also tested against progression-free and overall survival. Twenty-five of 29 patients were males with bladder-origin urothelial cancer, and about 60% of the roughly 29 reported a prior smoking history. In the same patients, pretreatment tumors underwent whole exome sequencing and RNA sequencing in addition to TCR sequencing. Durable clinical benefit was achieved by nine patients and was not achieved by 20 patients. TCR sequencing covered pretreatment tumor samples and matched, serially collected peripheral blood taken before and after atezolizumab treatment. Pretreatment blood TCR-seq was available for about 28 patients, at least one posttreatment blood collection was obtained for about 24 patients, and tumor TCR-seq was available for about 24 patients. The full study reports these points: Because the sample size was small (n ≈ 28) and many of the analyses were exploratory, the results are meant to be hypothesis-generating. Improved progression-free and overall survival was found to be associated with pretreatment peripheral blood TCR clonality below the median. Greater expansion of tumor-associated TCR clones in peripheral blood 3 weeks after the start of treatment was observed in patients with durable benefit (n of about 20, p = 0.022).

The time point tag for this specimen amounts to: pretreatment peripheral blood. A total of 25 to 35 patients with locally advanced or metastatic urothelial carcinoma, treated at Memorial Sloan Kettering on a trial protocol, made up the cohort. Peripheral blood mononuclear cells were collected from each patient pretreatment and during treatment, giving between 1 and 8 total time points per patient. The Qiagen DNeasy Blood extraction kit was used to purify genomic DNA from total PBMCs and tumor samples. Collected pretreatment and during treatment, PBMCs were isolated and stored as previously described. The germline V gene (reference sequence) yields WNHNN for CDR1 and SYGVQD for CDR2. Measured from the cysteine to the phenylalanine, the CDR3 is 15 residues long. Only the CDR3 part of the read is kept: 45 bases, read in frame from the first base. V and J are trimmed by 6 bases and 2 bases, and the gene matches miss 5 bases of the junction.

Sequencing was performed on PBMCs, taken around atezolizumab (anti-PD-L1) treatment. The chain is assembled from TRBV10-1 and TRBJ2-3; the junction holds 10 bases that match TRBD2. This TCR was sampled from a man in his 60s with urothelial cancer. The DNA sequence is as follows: TGCGCCAGCAGAGGAGGACTAGCGGACACAGATACGCAGTATTTT. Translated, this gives CASRGGLADTDTQYF.